This TCR beta chain was identified during a study of T cell responses to AZD1222 COVID-19 vaccine. Researchers grouped second doses given at about 4 or about 12 weeks into one pool. Germline V gives CDR1 SNHLY, CDR2 FYNNEI. V was clipped by 0 bases and J by 5 bases, with 11 bases between them. There are 15 residues in the CDR3. Sequencing was performed with immunoSEQ multiplex PCR; in TCRdb, only in-frame clones are kept and a portion is missing. The sample contains 140,000 or so clones, 85% to 90% of which appear only once. Comment on this clone: The antigen remains undetermined.

Overall study results and limits: The donor group comprised mostly white British people and more females; the analysis possibly underestimated clonal diversity. Only six or seven AZD1222 recipients tested seropositive at baseline. Vaccination with two AZD1222 doses was followed by a rise in Spike-specific TCR breadth and depth.

This sequence was found in an adult who received the AZD1222 COVID-19 vaccine. The sample consisted of peripheral blood, taken 28 days after the second AZD1222 dose. This rearrangement joins TRBV2 to TRBJ1-5; the D is unclear. The CDR3 nucleotides read TGTGCCAGCAGTGAAGCGCTTGGCGCCCATCAGCCCCAGCATTTT. Translating it yields CASSEALGAHQPQHF.